Detailed here is one TCR beta chain. Its specificity is unknown. This entry comes from a study of cytomegalovirus exposure and HLA in healthy donors. Across the study: It was reported in a later analysis that the 100 to 150 validation repertoires used the same platform as the approximately 620 first-cohort repertoires.

Germline CDR1 reads MNHNS; CDR2 reads SASEGT. The CDR3 loop spans 15 amino acids. The germline V and J ends were trimmed by 2 bases and 6 bases, with 16 bases remaining between them. Study findings and constraints: The tendency of first-cohort TCR clusters to co-occur in the 120 or so validation repertoires was identified by a subsequent analysis.

Assay used: immunoSEQ multiplex PCR; TCRdb lists only in-frame clones, some missing. The data show tens of thousands of clones, roughly 94% seen once. Sequences were obtained from PBMCs. The genes are TRBV6-1 and TRBJ1-2, with a tentative D call TRBD1 (5 bases). This receptor was identified in a man between 18 and 29 years old in good health and CMV-seropositive. The CDR3 is CASSEHSGVEDGYTF. The DNA for the CDR3 is TGTGCCAGCAGTGAACACTCGGGGGTAGAGGATGGCTACACCTTC.